The 26 T cell receptor beta chains below all came from one sample that was sequenced in a study of vaccination and CD4 T cells after COVID-19. Described treatment: approximately 11-day PBMC culture with coronavirus spike peptide pools or control peptides (ViraFEST assay). These receptors are not linked to any known antigen. Cultured CD4+ T-cell DNA underwent Oncomine TCR Beta short-read sequencing. MiXCR, applied by TCRdb to the PCR reads, yields one record per CDR3 protein. The sample contains approximately 15,000 distinct CDR3 sequences, 45% to 65% of which appear only once. The sequences come from CD4+ T cells from blood, cultured in vitro, collected before SARS-CoV-2 vaccination. The receptors originated from a human donor who had recovered from COVID-19.

J is TRBJ2-7 and V is TRBV28, with 8 positions matching TRBD1. With 7 bases clipped from V and 11 bases from J, the junction kept 10 bases outside the gene matches. The CDR3 sequence is 12 residues long. CDR1 and CDR2 (germline): MDHEN, SYDVKM. CDR3 in DNA: TGTGCCAGCAACTCCGGCCCGACAGGGGAGTACTTC. It codes for CASNSGPTGEYF.

The rearrangement uses TRBV20-1 and TRBJ2-1; D perhaps matches TRBD2 (5 bases). CDR3 size: 15 residues. Trimming left V 2 bases short and J 0 bases short, with 11 bases between. Germline lookup yields CDR1 DFQATT and CDR2 SNEGSKA (reference sequence). The CDR3 spells CSARRLSGSYNEQFF. The CDR3 nucleotides are TGCAGTGCTAGACGGCTCAGCGGCTCCTACAATGAGCAGTTCTTC.

DNA of the CDR3: TGTGCCAGTAGTCTCAGAGGGGGGACTAGCGGGAGCAATGAGCAGTTCTTC. It is translated as CASSLRGGTSGSNEQFF. This sequence joins TRBV19 and TRBJ2-1, with 14 bases lining up with TRBD2. Germline V gives CDR1 LNHDA, CDR2 SQIVND (reference sequence). Trimming took 5 bases from V and 6 from J; bases not matched to a gene: 9. CDR3 length: 17 residues.

The chain is built from TRBV10-3 and TRBJ2-2, with 12 bases matching TRBD2. CDR1 and CDR2 (germline): ENHRY, SYGVKD. J was trimmed by 6 bases and V by 5 bases; bases with no gene match: 4. This CDR3 contains 15 residues. DNA for the CDR3: TGTGCCATCAGTACTAGCGGGAGGAGGGCCGGGGAGCTGTTTTTT. It yields the protein CAISTSGRRAGELFF.

This rearrangement joins TRBV19 to TRBJ1-6; D unclear. V was clipped by 3 bases and J by 0 bases, with 9 bases between them. CDR1 and CDR2 from the germline V gene are LNHDA and SQIVND (reference sequence). This CDR3 contains 16 residues. In DNA, the CDR3 is TGTGCCAGTAGTATTCAGAGGAGCTCCTATAATTCACCCCTCCACTTT. This codes for CASSIQRSSYNSPLHF. Based on the CDR3 plus reference TRBV19 and TRBJ1-6, the full variable domain is DGGITQSPKYLFRKEGQNVTLSCEQNLNHDAMYWYRQDPGQGLRLIYYSQIVNDFQKGDIAEGYSVSREKKESFPLTVTSAQKNPTAFYLCASSIQRSSYNSPLHFGNGTRLTVT.

This clonotype was counted a few times. The chain carries TRBV20-1 and TRBJ1-5; D not resolved. Trimming shortened V by 0 bases and J by 7 bases, and 10 bases separated the two germline ends. This CDR3 spans 13 amino acids. Looked up from germline, CDR1 is DFQATT and CDR2 is SNEGSKA (reference sequence). CDR3 in amino acids: CSARDLGLQPQHF. DNA of the CDR3: TGCAGTGCTAGAGATCTCGGACTCCAGCCCCAGCATTTT.

This clonotype was seen a few times. The chain couples TRBV7-9 to TRBJ1-5; D unresolved. Germline values: CDR1 SEHNR, CDR2 FQNEAQ (reference sequence). There are 14 residues in the CDR3. V was trimmed by 3 bases and J by 5 bases, leaving 11 bases between them. In DNA form, the CDR3 reads TGTGCCAGCAGCTTTTTTCCACCCCATCAGCCCCAGCATTTT. Its translation: CASSFFPPHQPQHF.

The chain has TRBV28 and TRBJ2-1; 8 bases map to TRBD2. V was clipped by 5 bases and J by 5 bases; unmatched bases: 14. Germline values: CDR1 MDHEN, CDR2 SYDVKM. The CDR3 runs 17 residues. The CDR3 bases are TGTGCCAGCAGTCGGCGGACTAGCCGGATATGGGACAATGAGCAGTTCTTC. Its protein product is CASSRRTSRIWDNEQFF.

This sequence joins TRBV20-1 and TRBJ2-7, with a weak D call TRBD2 (6 bases). CDR1 and CDR2 (germline): DFQATT, SNEGSKA (reference sequence). This CDR3 has 13 residues. V was clipped by 1 base and J by 5 bases, with 12 bases between them. CDR3 amino acids: CSARANSGNEQYF. CDR3 coding DNA: TGCAGTGCTAGAGCCAATAGCGGTAACGAGCAGTACTTC.

The chain combines TRBV7-3 with TRBJ1-2, with 7 bases that match TRBD1. CDR1 is SGHTA and CDR2 is FQGTGA in the germline V gene. With 5 bases clipped from V and 2 bases from J, the junction kept 2 bases outside the gene matches. This CDR3 region has 13 residues. In DNA, the CDR3 is TGTGCCAGCAGCCAGGGGGGCAACTATGGCTACACCTTC. Residues: CASSQGGNYGYTF.

The rearrangement uses TRBV24-1 and TRBJ2-5, with 9 positions matching TRBD1. The CDR3 is made up of 15 amino acids. CDR1 is KGHDR, CDR2 SFDVKD, per germline. The J segment lost 5 bases and the V segment lost 6 bases, leaving 9 bases of the junction unmatched. In DNA form, the CDR3 reads TGTGCCACCAGTAAGGGACAGGGTGCATTGGAGACCCAGTACTTC. As protein: CATSKGQGALETQYF.

The V and J genes are TRBV28 and TRBJ2-7; D is perhaps TRBD1 or TRBD2 (5 bases each). The V and J ends lost 5 bases and 3 bases respectively, with 14 bases between them. The CDR3 runs 14 residues. The V gene's germline CDR1 is MDHEN and CDR2 SYDVKM. CDR3 nucleotides: TGTGCCAGCAGTCTGTACCGGGACCTCTACGAGCAGTACTTC. Amino acid sequence: CASSLYRDLYEQYF. Looking up the rest from reference TRBV28 and TRBJ2-7 gives the full variable domain: DVKVTQSSRYLVKRTGEKVFLECVQDMDHENMFWYRQDPGLGLRLIYFSYDVKMKEKGDIPEGYSVSREKKERFSLILESASTNQTSMYLCASSLYRDLYEQYFGPGTRLTVT.

This clonotype was detected a few times. V usage is TRBV20-1 and J usage is TRBJ2-5, with D possibly TRBD2 on 6 matching bases. The germline V gene encodes CDR1 DFQATT and CDR2 SNEGSKA (reference sequence). CDR3 length: 15 amino acids. Trimming pared 6 bases from V and 5 bases from J, leaving 22 bases between. The CDR3 sequence: CSAQTTGTWWETQYF. The DNA of the CDR3 is TGCAGTGCACAAACTACGGGGACTTGGTGGGAGACCCAGTACTTC.

The V call is TRBV20-1, the J call TRBJ2-7, with D maybe TRBD2 (6 bases). With 0 bases removed from V and 1 base from J, the gap between germline ends came to 13 bases. The CDR3 contains 15 residues. Germline CDR1 is DFQATT and CDR2 is SNEGSKA (reference sequence). CDR3 loop: CSARERRAGSYEQYF. Here the CDR3 DNA reads TGCAGTGCTAGAGAAAGGAGGGCCGGATCCTACGAGCAGTACTTC.

The sample holds a few counts of this clonotype. The V call is TRBV4-2, the J call TRBJ2-3; 7 nucleotides align to TRBD1. The CDR3 contains 15 residues. Germline values: CDR1 LGHNA, CDR2 YNFKEQ. Trimming took 0 bases from V and 0 from J; bases not matched to a gene: 0. The DNA for the CDR3 is TGTGCCAGCAGCCAAGACAGGGGGAGCACAGATACGCAGTATTTT. Protein product: CASSQDRGSTDTQYF.

This clonotype was found a few times. The chain joins TRBV6-1 to TRBJ2-5, with a tentative D call TRBD2 (6 bases). Germline V gene data show CDR1 as MNHNS and CDR2 as SASEGT. The V gene lost 5 bases and the J gene lost 6 bases, with 13 bases spanning the gap. This CDR3 region has 13 residues. The CDR3 here is CASSPEGRKTQYF. CDR3 bases: TGTGCCAGCAGTCCGGAGGGGAGGAAGACCCAGTACTTC.

The chain has TRBV6-2 or TRBV6-3 and TRBJ2-1, with 8 bases aligning to TRBD2. The CDR3 covers 15 residues. The V gene's germline CDR1 is MNHEY and CDR2 SVGEGT. Germline trimming cut 6 bases from V and 2 bases from J; bases unmatched to any gene: 6. CDR3 nucleotides: TGTGCCAGCAGAGGACTAGCAGATACCTACAATGAGCAGTTCTTC. Protein product: CASRGLADTYNEQFF.

V is TRBV12-3 or TRBV12-4 and J is TRBJ2-7; 11 nucleotides line up with TRBD1. The CDR3 is made up of 14 amino acids. With V trimmed by 1 base and J by 6 bases, 2 bases remained unmatched. The CDR3 loop reads CASSLGTGGVEQYF. Here the CDR3 DNA reads TGTGCCAGCAGTTTAGGGACAGGGGGCGTCGAGCAGTACTTC.

The J gene is TRBJ2-1, the V gene TRBV6-7; D may be TRBD2 (5 bases). TRBV6-7 is marked as an open reading frame, function uncertain. V was cut by 1 base and J by 9 bases, with 37 bases left in between. The CDR3 runs 22 residues. CDR3 sequence: CASSYWLALSFLLRRKVCEQFF. In DNA, the CDR3 is TGTGCCAGCAGTTACTGGCTAGCATTATCTTTCCTCCTACGGAGGAAGGTTTGTGAGCAGTTCTTC.

The rearrangement uses TRBV11-3 and TRBJ2-3; TRBD1 aligns across 11 bases. CDR1 is SGHNT, CDR2 YENEEA, per germline. The ends lost 4 bases at V and 2 bases at J; junction bases unmatched: 2. The CDR3 extends over 15 amino acids. The CDR3 loop reads CASSWGQGDTDTQYF. The CDR3 DNA reads as TGTGCCAGCAGCTGGGGACAGGGGGACACAGATACGCAGTATTTT.

The chain is built from TRBV27 and TRBJ1-4; 11 nucleotides align to TRBD1. The trim removed 5 bases at V and 1 base at J, leaving 6 bases unmatched. Germline V gene sequence: CDR1 MNHEY, CDR2 SMNVEV (reference sequence). The CDR3 extends over 17 amino acids. The CDR3 DNA follows: TGTGCCAGCAGTAGGACAGGGGGCGAACTAACTAATGAAAAACTGTTTTTT. Translated, it gives CASSRTGGELTNEKLFF. Combining the CDR3 with reference TRBV27 and TRBJ1-4 gives the whole variable domain EAQVTQNPRYLITVTGKKLTVTCSQNMNHEYMSWYRQDPGLGLRQIYYSMNVEVTDKGDVPEGYKVSRKEKRNFPLILESPSPNQTSLYFCASSRTGGELTNEKLFFGSGTQLSVL.

The genes are TRBV10-3 and TRBJ2-5, with D tentatively TRBD2 (5 bases). CDR3 size: 15 residues. Germline assignment: CDR1 ENHRY and CDR2 SYGVKD. Trimming stripped 4 bases from V and 1 base from J, with 13 bases between. In nucleotides, the CDR3 is TGTGCCATCAGTGCGTCACTAGGCCGCCAAGAGACCCAGTACTTC. Its translation: CAISASLGRQETQYF.

The rearrangement links TRBV6-5 to TRBJ1-6, with 7 bases that match TRBD1. J gave up 9 bases and V 2 bases, and 7 bases lay outside the gene matches. The germline CDR1 and CDR2 sequences are MNHEY and SVGAGI. The CDR3 totals 15 residues. The DNA for the CDR3 is TGTGCCAGCAGTTACAGCAGACAGGGTGGTTCACCCCTCCACTTT. Translation: CASSYSRQGGSPLHF.

Concerning this clonotype: Germline and junction disagree at one end, which may indicate a read error. The rearrangement joins TRBV24-1 to TRBJ1-2; 8 bases map to TRBD1. The CDR3 totals 17 residues. Germline values: CDR1 KGHDR, CDR2 SFDVKD. The CDR3 DNA follows: TGTACCACCAGTGGGGGCAATATTCTTGGGACAGGCCACGGCTACACCTTC. This codes for CTTSGGNILGTGHGYTF.

As DNA, the CDR3 is TGCAGTACAAAGACCACCGGAGGTTCCTACGAGCAGTACTTC. It specifies CSTKTTGGSYEQYF. This chain connects TRBV20-1 to TRBJ2-7; D is perhaps TRBD2 (5 bases). The V and J ends lost 8 bases and 1 base respectively, with 18 bases between them. This CDR3 region has 14 residues. CDR1 DFQATT and CDR2 SNEGSKA come from the germline V gene (reference sequence).

CDR3 protein: CASRDGNQPQHF. The CDR3 nucleotides are TGTGCCAGCAGAGATGGCAATCAGCCCCAGCATTTT. The rearrangement uses TRBV6-2 or TRBV6-3 and TRBJ1-5; D remains unclear. CDR1 MNHEY and CDR2 SVGEGT come from the germline V gene. Trimming stripped 6 bases from V and 2 bases from J, with 5 bases between. The CDR3 is made up of 12 amino acids.